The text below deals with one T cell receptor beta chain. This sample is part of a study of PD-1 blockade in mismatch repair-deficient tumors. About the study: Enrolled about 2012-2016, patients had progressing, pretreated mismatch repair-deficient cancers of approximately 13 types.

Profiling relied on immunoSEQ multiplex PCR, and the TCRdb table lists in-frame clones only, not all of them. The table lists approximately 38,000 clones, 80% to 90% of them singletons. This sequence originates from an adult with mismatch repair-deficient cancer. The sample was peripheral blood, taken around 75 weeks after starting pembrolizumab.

DNA of the CDR3: TGTGCCAGCAGCGCTGAGGAAGGGACTGAAGCTTTCTTT. Its translation is CASSAEEGTEAFF. The gene calls are TRBV11-2 and TRBJ1-1; D is undetermined. CDR1 and CDR2 (germline): SGHAT, FQNNGV. The germline V and J ends were trimmed by 5 bases and 5 bases, with 12 bases remaining between them. The CDR3 covers 13 residues.